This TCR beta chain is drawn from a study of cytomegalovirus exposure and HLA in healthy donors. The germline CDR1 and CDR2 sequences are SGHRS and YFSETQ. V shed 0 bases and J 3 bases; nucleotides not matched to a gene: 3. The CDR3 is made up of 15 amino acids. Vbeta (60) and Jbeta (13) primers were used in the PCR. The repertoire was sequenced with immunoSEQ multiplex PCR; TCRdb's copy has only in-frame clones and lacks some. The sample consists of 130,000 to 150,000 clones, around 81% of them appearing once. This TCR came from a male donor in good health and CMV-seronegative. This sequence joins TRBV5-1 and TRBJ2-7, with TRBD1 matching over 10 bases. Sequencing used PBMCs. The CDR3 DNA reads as TGCGCCAGCAGCTTGGAGACAGGGGGCGGCTACGAGCAGTACTTC. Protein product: CASSLETGGGYEQYF. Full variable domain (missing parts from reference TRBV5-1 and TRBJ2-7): KAGVTQTPRYLIKTRGQQVTLSCSPISGHRSVSWYQQTPGQGLQFLFEYFSETQRNKGNFPGRFSGRQFSNSRSEMNVSTLELGDSALYLCASSLETGGGYEQYFGPGTRLTVT.